The TCR beta chain under discussion was sequenced for a study of radiotherapy plus CTLA-4 blockade in lung cancer (dated by TCRdb to the late 2010s). With respect to the entire study: Objective responses were observed in approximately 19% of enrolled patients, and disease control was achieved in 31%.

Library method: the immunoSEQ multiplex PCR assay. Not all clones reach the TCRdb copy of this immuneACCESS table, which keeps in-frame sequences only. Checked studies attribute under half of the gap to unresolved V genes and leave the rest unexplained. The sample has 45,000 to 55,000 clones on record, approximately 78% of them singletons. The ten largest clones represent approximately 3.5% of the sample. General findings and caveats noted by the study authors: The strongest predictors of response were reported to be early dynamic shifts in blood T cell clones along with a rise in serum interferon-beta following radiation. After treatment with radiotherapy and ipilimumab, TCR clones that originated in tumors expanded in peripheral blood.

CDR1 and CDR2 are read off the germline V gene as SGDLS and YYNGEE. The CDR3 measures 16 amino acids from cysteine to phenylalanine. Left in the record is the CDR3 DNA by itself, 48 bases read in frame from the first base. Clipping removes 4 bases from V and 2 bases from J, with 7 as the unmatched junction base count. Focal radiation therapy combined with CTLA-4 blockade (ipilimumab) was tested in patients with chemo-refractory metastatic non-small-cell lung cancer. A note on this clone: The antigen it recognizes is unknown. Base-call qualities are not available, and no considerably larger clone is one nucleotide away.

The receptor chain draws on TRBV9 and TRBJ2-3; 10 junctional bases match TRBD2. This receptor was identified in a human donor with non-small cell lung cancer who had stable disease on radiotherapy plus ipilimumab. Sequencing was performed on peripheral blood, taken from a patient treated with radiotherapy plus ipilimumab. The CDR3 in this case is CASSLGLASSTDTQYF. The sequence in DNA is TGTGCCAGCAGCCTGGGACTAGCGTCGTCCACAGATACGCAGTATTTT.